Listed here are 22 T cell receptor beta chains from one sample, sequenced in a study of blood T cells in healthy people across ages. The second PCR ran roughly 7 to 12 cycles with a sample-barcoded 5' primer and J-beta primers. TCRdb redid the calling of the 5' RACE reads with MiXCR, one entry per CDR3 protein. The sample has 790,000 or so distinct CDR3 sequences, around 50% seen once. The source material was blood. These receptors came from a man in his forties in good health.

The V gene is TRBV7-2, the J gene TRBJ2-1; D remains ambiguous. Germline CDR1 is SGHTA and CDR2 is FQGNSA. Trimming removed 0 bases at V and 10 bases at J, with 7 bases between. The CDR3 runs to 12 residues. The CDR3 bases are TGTGCCAGCAGCTTAGCTTTACGAGAGCAGTTCTTC. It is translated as CASSLALREQFF.

The CDR3 sequence is CASSPLGETYTF. CDR3 in DNA: TGTGCCAGCAGCCCCCTGGGGGAGACCTACACCTTC. V usage is TRBV7-9 and J usage is TRBJ1-2, with D possibly being TRBD1 (5 bases). The CDR3 length is 12 residues. V shed 5 bases and J shed 10 bases, with 14 bases lying between them. Germline V CDR1 and CDR2: SEHNR, FQNEAQ (reference sequence).

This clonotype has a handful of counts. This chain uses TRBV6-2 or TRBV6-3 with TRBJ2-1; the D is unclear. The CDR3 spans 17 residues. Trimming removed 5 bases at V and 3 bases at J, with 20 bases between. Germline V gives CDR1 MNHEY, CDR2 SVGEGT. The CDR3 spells CASSTRQTIHIYNEQFF. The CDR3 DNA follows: TGTGCCAGCAGTACGAGGCAGACAATTCACATCTACAATGAGCAGTTCTTC.

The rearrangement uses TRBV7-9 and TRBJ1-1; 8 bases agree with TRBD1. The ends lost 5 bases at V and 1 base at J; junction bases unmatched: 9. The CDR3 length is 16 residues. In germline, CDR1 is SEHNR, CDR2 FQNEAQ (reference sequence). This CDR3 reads CASSAVTTGANTEAFF. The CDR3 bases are TGTGCCAGCAGCGCTGTTACGACAGGGGCGAACACTGAAGCTTTCTTT.

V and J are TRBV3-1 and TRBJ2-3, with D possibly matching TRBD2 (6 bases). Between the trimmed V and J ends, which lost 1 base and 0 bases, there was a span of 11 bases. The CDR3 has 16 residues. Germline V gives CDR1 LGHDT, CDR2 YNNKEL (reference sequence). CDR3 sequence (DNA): TGTGCCAGCAGCCAAGCGCGGGGCGGGAGCACAGATACGCAGTATTTT. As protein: CASSQARGGSTDTQYF.

In DNA form, the CDR3 reads TGCGCCAGCCGCTGGGGGCCAGGAGGTACGGATGGCTACACCTTC. Protein sequence: CASRWGPGGTDGYTF. J is TRBJ1-2 and V is TRBV5-1; D may be TRBD1 (6 bases). The V end lost 7 bases, the J end lost 6 bases, and 22 bases lay between the germline ends. Germline CDR1 SGHRS, CDR2 YFSETQ. The CDR3 spans 15 residues.

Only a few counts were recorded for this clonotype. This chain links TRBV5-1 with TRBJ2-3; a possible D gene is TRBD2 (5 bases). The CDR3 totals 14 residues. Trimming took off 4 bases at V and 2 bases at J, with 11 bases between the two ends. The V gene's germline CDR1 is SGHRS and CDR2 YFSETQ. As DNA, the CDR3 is TGCGCCAGCAGCCAAGGGAGAGACACAGATACGCAGTATTTT. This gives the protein CASSQGRDTDTQYF.

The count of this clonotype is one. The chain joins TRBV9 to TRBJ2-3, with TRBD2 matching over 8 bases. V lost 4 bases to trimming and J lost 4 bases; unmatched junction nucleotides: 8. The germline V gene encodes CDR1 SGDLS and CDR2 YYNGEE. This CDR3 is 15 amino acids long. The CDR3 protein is CASSQREGLADTQYF. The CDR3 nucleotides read TGTGCCAGCAGCCAACGGGAGGGACTCGCAGATACGCAGTATTTT.

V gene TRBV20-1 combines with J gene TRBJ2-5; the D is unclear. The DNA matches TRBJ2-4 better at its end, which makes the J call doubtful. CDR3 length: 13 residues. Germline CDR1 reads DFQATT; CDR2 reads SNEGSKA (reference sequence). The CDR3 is CSARFVDQNIQYF. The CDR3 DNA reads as TGCAGTGCTAGGTTCGTAGACCAAAACATTCAGTACTTC.

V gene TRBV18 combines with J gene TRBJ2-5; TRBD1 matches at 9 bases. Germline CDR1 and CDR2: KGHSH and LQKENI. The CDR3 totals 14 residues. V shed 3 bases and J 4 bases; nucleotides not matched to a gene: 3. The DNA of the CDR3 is TGTGCCAGCTCACCGGGACAGGGAGGAGAGACCCAGTACTTC. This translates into CASSPGQGGETQYF.

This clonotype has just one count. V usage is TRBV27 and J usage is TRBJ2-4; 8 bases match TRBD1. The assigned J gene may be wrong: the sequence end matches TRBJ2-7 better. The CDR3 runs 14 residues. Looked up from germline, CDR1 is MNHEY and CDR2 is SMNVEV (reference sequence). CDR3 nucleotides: TGTGCCAGCACCCGGACAGGGCGACGCTACGAGCAGTACTTC. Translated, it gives CASTRTGRRYEQYF.

The CDR3 is CASSQDASALGTDTQYF. Here the CDR3 DNA reads TGCGCCAGCAGCCAAGATGCCTCGGCCCTAGGGACAGATACGCAGTATTTT. This chain links TRBV4-3 with TRBJ2-3; D is unclear. Germline CDR1 and CDR2: LGHNA and YSLEER. Trimming took 0 bases from V and 3 from J, leaving 16 bases between them. This CDR3 is built from 17 residues.

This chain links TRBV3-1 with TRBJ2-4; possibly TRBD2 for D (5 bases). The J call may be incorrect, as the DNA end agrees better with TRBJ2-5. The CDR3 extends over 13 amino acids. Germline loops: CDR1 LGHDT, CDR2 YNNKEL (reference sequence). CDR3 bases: TGTGCCAGCAGCCAAGATCAACGGGGGACCCAGTACTTC. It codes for CASSQDQRGTQYF.

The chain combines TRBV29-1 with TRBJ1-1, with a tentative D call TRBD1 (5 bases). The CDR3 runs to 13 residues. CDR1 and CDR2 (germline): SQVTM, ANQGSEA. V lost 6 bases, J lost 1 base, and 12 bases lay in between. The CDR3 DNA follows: TGCAGCGTGAATGGGGGGGGGAACACTGAAGCTTTCTTT. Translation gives CSVNGGGNTEAFF. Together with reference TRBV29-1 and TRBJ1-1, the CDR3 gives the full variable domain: SAVISQKPSRDICQRGTSLTIQCQVDSQVTMMFWYRQQPGQSLTLIATANQGSEATYESGFVIDKFPISRPNLTFSTLTVSNMSPEDSSIYLCSVNGGGNTEAFFGQGTRLTVV.

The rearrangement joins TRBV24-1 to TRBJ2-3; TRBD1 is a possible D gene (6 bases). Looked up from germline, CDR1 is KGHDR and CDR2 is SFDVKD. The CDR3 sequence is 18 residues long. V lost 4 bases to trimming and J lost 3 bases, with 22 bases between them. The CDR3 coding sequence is TGTGCCACCAGTGACCCTGTCACAGGGATGAGCTGGACAGATACGCAGTATTTT. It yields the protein CATSDPVTGMSWTDTQYF.

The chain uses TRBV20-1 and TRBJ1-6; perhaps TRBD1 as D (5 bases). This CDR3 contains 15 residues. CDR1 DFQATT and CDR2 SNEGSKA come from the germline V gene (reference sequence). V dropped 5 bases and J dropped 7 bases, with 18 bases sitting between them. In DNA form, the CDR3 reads TGCAGTGCTCCCCCCCGGGGGACTGCAAATTCACCCCTCCACTTT. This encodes CSAPPRGTANSPLHF.

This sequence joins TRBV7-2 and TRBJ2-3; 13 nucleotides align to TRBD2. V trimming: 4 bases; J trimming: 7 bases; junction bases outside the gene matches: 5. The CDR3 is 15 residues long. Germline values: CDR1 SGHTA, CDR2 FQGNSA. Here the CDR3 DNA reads TGTGCCAGCAGCTCCGGACTAGCGGGAGACCATACGCAGTATTTT. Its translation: CASSSGLAGDHTQYF.

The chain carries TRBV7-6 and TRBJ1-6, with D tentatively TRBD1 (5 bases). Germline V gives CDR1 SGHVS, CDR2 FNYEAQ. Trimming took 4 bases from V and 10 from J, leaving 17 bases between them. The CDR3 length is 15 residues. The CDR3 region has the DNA TGTGCCAGCAGCTCCGGGGGAGGGGTGTACTCACCCCTCCACTTT. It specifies CASSSGGGVYSPLHF.

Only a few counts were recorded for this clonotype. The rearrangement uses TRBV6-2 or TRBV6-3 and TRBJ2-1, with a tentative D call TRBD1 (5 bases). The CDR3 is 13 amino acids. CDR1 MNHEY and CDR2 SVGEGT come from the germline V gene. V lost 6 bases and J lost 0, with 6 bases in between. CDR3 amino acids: CASSDSSYNEQFF. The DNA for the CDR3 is TGTGCCAGCAGCGACAGCTCCTACAATGAGCAGTTCTTC.

The CDR3 is CASSLEDIGGNQHF. Here the CDR3 DNA reads TGTGCCAGCAGCTTAGAGGACATCGGAGGAAACCAGCATTTT. The chain is built from TRBV7-2 and TRBJ1-5; tentatively, D is TRBD1 (5 bases). Trimming removed 1 base from V and 12 bases from J, with 16 bases in between. From germline, CDR1 is SGHTA and CDR2 FQGNSA. The CDR3 runs to 14 residues.

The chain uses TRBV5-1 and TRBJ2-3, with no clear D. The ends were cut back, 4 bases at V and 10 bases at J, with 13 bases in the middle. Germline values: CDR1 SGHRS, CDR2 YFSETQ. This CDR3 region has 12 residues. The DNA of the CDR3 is TGCGCCAGCAGCGAAGAGTCTAGGTCGCAGTATTTT. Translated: CASSEESRSQYF. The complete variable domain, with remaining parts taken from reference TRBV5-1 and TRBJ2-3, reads KAGVTQTPRYLIKTRGQQVTLSCSPISGHRSVSWYQQTPGQGLQFLFEYFSETQRNKGNFPGRFSGRQFSNSRSEMNVSTLELGDSALYLCASSEESRSQYFGPGTRLTVL.

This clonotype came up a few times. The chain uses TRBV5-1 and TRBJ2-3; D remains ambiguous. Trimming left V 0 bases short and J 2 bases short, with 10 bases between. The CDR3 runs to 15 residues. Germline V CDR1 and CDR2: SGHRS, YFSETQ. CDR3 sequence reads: CASSLELRPTDTQYF. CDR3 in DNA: TGCGCCAGCAGCTTGGAACTTCGCCCCACAGATACGCAGTATTTT.